Described below is a single T cell receptor (beta chain) sequence and its context. Its antigen is unidentified. This record comes from a study of PD-1 blockade in mismatch repair-deficient tumors. Turning to the study itself: Enrolled about 2012-2016, patients had progressing, pretreated mismatch repair-deficient cancers of approximately 13 types.

TCRdb's copy holds only in-frame clones and misses some; the assay was immunoSEQ multiplex PCR. This table has around 120,000 clones, 88% appearing once. Study results and caveats: Tumor-resident clones, often absent from pretreatment blood, expanded after pembrolizumab and then contracted.

This CDR3 has 14 amino acids. Germline values: CDR1 MNHEY, CDR2 SMNVEV (reference sequence). Trimming removed 3 bases from V and 1 base from J, with 9 bases in between. The source of this sequence is an adult with mismatch repair-deficient cancer. The gene calls are TRBV27 and TRBJ1-1; D gene uncertain. Specimen: peripheral blood, collected approximately 71 weeks after starting pembrolizumab. The CDR3 DNA follows: TGTGCCAGCAGTTTCTCCGACACGAACACTGAAGCTTTCTTT. Its translation: CASSFSDTNTEAFF.